This T cell receptor (beta chain) is from a study of T cells in Graves' hyperthyroidism and ophthalmopathy. RNA transcripts served as the template for amplifying TCR beta CDR3 regions. Using the HTBI primer set, a first-round RT-PCR was run on the TCR CDR3. TCRdb re-called the multiplex PCR reads with MiXCR, one entry per CDR3 protein. The data hold roughly 500,000 distinct CDR3 sequences, with about 24% observed a single time. This clonotype was recorded a few times. Its antigen remains unknown. Subjects with ophthalmopathy showed a Clinical Activity Score no lower than 3, a NOSPECS grade no lower than 4, and a duration shorter than 3 months. Diagnoses used clinical symptoms, serum thyroxine and TRAb, thyroid ultrasound and orbital computed tomography. Study outcomes and limitations: Model output signaled ophthalmopathy a median roughly 6 months ahead of onset.

Germline CDR1 reads MGHDK; CDR2 reads SYGVNS. Trimming pared 11 bases from V and 2 bases from J, leaving 10 bases between. This CDR3 contains 11 residues. This TCR was sampled from a woman in her thirties with Graves' ophthalmopathy. J is TRBJ2-7 and V is TRBV25-1; D gene ambiguous. The sequencing input was blood. CDR3 sequence: CASQQAYEQYF. The CDR3 DNA reads as TGTGCCTCTCAGCAGGCCTACGAGCAGTACTTC.